Described below is a single T cell receptor (beta chain) sequence and its context. This sample is part of a study of shared clonotypes between healthy human individuals. The naive CD8 population came from CD45RO-negative cells selected for CCR7, without terminally differentiated effector memory CD45RA+ cells. V was pared by 7 bases and J by 3 bases, with 7 bases of the junction left unmatched. This CDR3 contains 14 residues. CDR1 and CDR2 from the germline V gene are MNHEY and SVGAGI. TCRdb's copy holds only in-frame clones and misses some; the assay was immunoSEQ multiplex PCR. The sample shows 1.5 million to 2.5 million clones, about 95% of them seen only once.

The source is a man aged 18 to 29 in good health. Sequenced material: naive CD8+ T cells sorted from blood. The chain carries TRBV6-5 and TRBJ2-7; the match to TRBD2 covers 9 bases. The CDR3 DNA reads as TGTGCCAGCACCACGGGGCGGGAGGGCTACGAGCAGTACTTC. The encoded protein is CASTTGREGYEQYF.